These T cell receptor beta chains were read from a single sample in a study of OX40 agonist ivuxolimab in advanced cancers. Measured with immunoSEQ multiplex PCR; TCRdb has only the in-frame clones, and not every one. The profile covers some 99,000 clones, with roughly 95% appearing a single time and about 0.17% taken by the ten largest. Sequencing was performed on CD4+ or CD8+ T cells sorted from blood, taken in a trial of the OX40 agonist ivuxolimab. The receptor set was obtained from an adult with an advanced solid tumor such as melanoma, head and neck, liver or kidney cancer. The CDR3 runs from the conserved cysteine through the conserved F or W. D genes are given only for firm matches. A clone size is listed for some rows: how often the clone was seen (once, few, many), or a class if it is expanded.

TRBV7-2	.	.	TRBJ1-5	CASSRQRSNQPQHF	TGTGCCAGCAGCCGCCAGAGGAGCAATCAGCCCCAGCATTTT
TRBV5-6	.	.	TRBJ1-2	CASRLGGAFGYTF	TGTGCCAGCAGGTTGGGGGGCGCATTTGGCTACACCTTC
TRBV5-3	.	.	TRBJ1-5	CARSLDRAQPQHF	TGTGCCAGAAGCTTGGACCGGGCACAGCCCCAGCATTTT
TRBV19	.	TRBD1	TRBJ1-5	CASIRTGTGIQPQHF	TGTGCCAGTATCCGAACCGGGACAGGGATACAGCCCCAGCATTTT
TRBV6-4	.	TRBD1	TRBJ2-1	CASSVQGMYYNEQFF	TGTGCCAGCAGTGTACAGGGGATGTACTACAATGAGCAGTTCTTC
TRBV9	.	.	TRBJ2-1	CASSVNGRGSYNEQFF	TGTGCCAGCAGCGTGAACGGGAGAGGGTCCTACAATGAGCAGTTCTTC
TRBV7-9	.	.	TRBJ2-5	CASSFPSRRTQYF	TGTGCCAGCAGCTTCCCTTCCCGACGGACCCAGTACTTC
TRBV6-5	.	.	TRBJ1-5	CASSYGVGDSNQPQHF	TGTGCCAGCAGTTACGGGGTGGGGGATAGCAATCAGCCCCAGCATTTT
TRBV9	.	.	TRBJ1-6	CASSISLYNSPLHF	TGTGCCAGCAGCATAAGTCTCTATAATTCACCCCTCCACTTT
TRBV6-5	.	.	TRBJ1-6	CASSYSDSSYNSPLHF	TGTGCCAGCAGTTACTCGGACAGCTCCTATAATTCACCCCTCCACTTT
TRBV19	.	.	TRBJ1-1	CASSPDWGTLAFF	TGTGCCAGTAGCCCGGACTGGGGGACTCTGGCTTTCTTT
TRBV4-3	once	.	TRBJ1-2	CASSRSGDYGYTF	TGCGCCAGCAGCCGTTCCGGGGACTATGGCTACACCTTC
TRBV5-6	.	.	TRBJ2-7	CASSFNVQGIEQYF	TGTGCCAGCAGCTTTAACGTTCAGGGGATCGAGCAGTACTTC
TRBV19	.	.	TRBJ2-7	CASSIAAGSSYEQYF	TGTGCCAGTAGTATAGCGGCAGGGAGCTCCTACGAGCAGTACTTC
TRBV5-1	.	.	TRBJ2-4	CASSLRMTGTSGAKNIQYF	TGCGCCAGCAGCTTGAGGATGACCGGGACAAGTGGAGCCAAAAACATTCAGTACTTC
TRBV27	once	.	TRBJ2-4	CASSRASAGGGGIQYF	TGTGCCAGCAGTCGGGCTAGCGCCGGGGGAGGGGGGATTCAGTACTTC